This T cell receptor (beta chain) was documented in a study of OX40 agonist ivuxolimab in advanced cancers. Broadly, across the study: Ivuxolimab was an agonistic, fully human IgG2 monoclonal antibody directed against OX40 (CD134), a costimulatory receptor. The paper describes the monotherapy dose-escalation part (N of about 52 patients) of the phase I trial of ivuxolimab. Three dose-escalation patients achieved partial responses, one with hepatocellular carcinoma and two with cutaneous melanoma. Among the roughly 50 dose-escalation patients, some 20 had hepatocellular carcinoma, roughly 15 melanoma, 9 renal cell carcinoma and 9 head and neck cancer. Peripheral TCRbeta sequencing was intended to test whether TCR sequence diversity was altered and clonal T-cell expansion was caused by ivuxolimab. Prior anti-PD-1, anti-PD-L1 or anti-CTLA-4 therapy was permitted, and checkpoint inhibitors had been received by roughly 42% of dose-escalation patients. In the dose-escalation cohort, over 65% of patients were male, and the mean age was roughly 60 years, with a range of 23 to 79. Intravenous ivuxolimab was administered to patients every 2 weeks at six dose levels: 0.01, 0.1, 0.3, 1.5, 3 and 10 mg/kg. Overall study results and their limits: On average, CD8+ T cells showed more expanded clones than CD4+ T cells after ivuxolimab. Low levels of normalized T-cell clonal expansion were also shown by some nonresponding patients. Partial responders in the 0.1-3.0 mg/kg groups had among the lowest normalized peripheral clonal expansion, especially among CD8+ T cells. Antigen specificity was not determined for the clonally expanded peripheral T cells. At doses of 0.1 to 3.0 mg/kg, clonal expansion of both CD4+ and CD8+ blood T cells was observed from baseline to week 6.

The V and J ends are trimmed by 6 bases and 15 bases, leaving 24 bases between them. Reading the germline V gene (reference sequence) gives CDR1 LNHDA and CDR2 SQIVND. From cysteine to phenylalanine, the CDR3 is 14 amino acids long. The read is trimmed to its CDR3 DNA, 42 bases read in frame from base 1. The trial excluded patients who had a history of autoimmune disease or who were on systemic immunosuppression. In every dose cohort, peripheral blood was drawn for TCR sequencing at baseline, cycle 4 day 1, and cycle 7 day 1. Samples were obtained from an open-label, multicenter, first-in-human phase I dose-escalation trial of ivuxolimab. Adults with locally advanced or metastatic head and neck squamous cell, hepatocellular, melanoma or renal cell carcinoma were enrolled in the trial. Before TCR sequencing, CD4+ and CD8+ T cells were separately sorted from peripheral blood. As regards this clone: Its specific antigen is unknown. There are no base qualities to consult, and no much larger clone falls within one base.

To sequence the TCRbeta CDR3 region, genomic DNA was isolated from the sorted cells. The immunoSEQ Assay was used for sequencing of TCRbeta CDR3 regions. TCRdb took this table from immuneACCESS and kept in-frame rearrangements with V and J called. Such tables lack part of the clones; where checked against another copy, unresolved V genes explain under half of the gap, and the rest is unexplained. For this sample the table gives 60,000 to 80,000 clones, of which 80% to 95% were detected only once. 0.44% of the sample is taken by the ten largest. This sequence was found in an adult with an advanced solid tumor such as melanoma, head and neck, liver or kidney cancer. This chain is built from TRBV19 and TRBJ2-1, with the D gene tentatively TRBD1 or TRBD2, based on 5 matching bases in each. This sample comprised CD4+ or CD8+ T cells sorted from blood, obtained in a trial of the OX40 agonist ivuxolimab. The CDR3 protein: CASSDTGTPNPRFF. The DNA sequence reads TGTGCCAGTAGCGATACCGGGACCCCTAACCCGCGGTTCTTC.